The sequence of this TCR beta chain was determined in a study of cytomegalovirus exposure and HLA in healthy donors. A note on this clone: The target antigen is unknown.

The PCR ran on 60 Vbeta and 13 Jbeta primers. TCRdb's table, derived via immunoSEQ multiplex PCR, lists solely in-frame clones and lacks some. In all, the sample yields about 160,000 clones. The germline V gene encodes CDR1 SGHDT and CDR2 YYEEEE. V shed 0 bases and J shed 0 bases, with 16 bases lying between them. This CDR3 has 18 residues. Notes on the study in general: As a later analysis showed, a missense DCLRE1C variant was linked to trimming of TCR beta V- and J-genes. Earlier analysis found most TCR beta V segments productive about 87% or about 30% of the time.

The sequencing input was PBMCs. The clonotype was recovered from an older woman in good health and CMV-seronegative. The chain recombines TRBV5-6 with TRBJ2-1, with TRBD2 as a possible D gene (5 bases). CDR3 protein: CASSLADPAANSYNEQFF. In DNA form, the CDR3 reads TGTGCCAGCAGCTTGGCCGATCCAGCGGCGAACTCCTACAATGAGCAGTTCTTC.